This entry describes one TCR beta chain. No antigen is known for it. CDR1 and CDR2 from the germline V gene are SSHAT and FNYEAQ (reference sequence). The CDR3 runs to 15 residues. The J segment lost 4 bases and the V segment lost 3 bases, leaving 5 bases of the junction unmatched. Each of the patients experienced relapse following autologous stem cell transplantation, and their brentuximab vedotin exposure differed. Purification of CD4+ T cells from thawed PBMCs was achieved by magnetic negative selection. This entry belongs to a study of PD-1 blockade in classical Hodgkin lymphoma. Whole-study context: Intravenous infusions of nivolumab 3 mg/kg reached patients every 2 weeks.

Here immunoSEQ multiplex PCR was the method, and the copy in TCRdb shows in-frame clones only, minus some. The sample has about 27,000 clones; approximately 80% are singletons. Study-wide findings and caveats: TCR diversity at baseline was reported to be reduced in newly diagnosed patients relative to healthy donors. When nivolumab was started under 1 year after ASCT, patients were excluded. The study found complete responders had baseline diversity similar to newly diagnosed patients.

This sample comprised CD4+ T cells from blood, obtained at baseline. This TCR was recovered from a human donor with classical Hodgkin lymphoma. This chain uses TRBV7-7 with TRBJ2-1, with 8 bases that match TRBD1. The chain's CDR3 is CASSLSTGAYNEQFF. The CDR3 DNA sequence: TGTGCCAGCAGCTTGTCGACAGGGGCGTACAATGAGCAGTTCTTC.